The T cell receptor beta chain described here comes from a study of T cell clones after liver transplantation. Clones were sequenced by immunoSEQ multiplex PCR, and TCRdb holds only the in-frame ones, with some missing. In the table there are some 120,000 clones, 90% of which are singletons. The junction had 8 bases not matched to a gene; V was cut back by 7 bases and J by 12 bases. Germline V gives CDR1 LNHDA, CDR2 SQIVND (reference sequence). This CDR3 has 12 residues. This rearrangement joins TRBV19 to TRBJ2-1; 8 bases are shared with TRBD1. The sample was CD4+ T cells from blood, taken 12 months after liver transplant. The sequence was collected from a human patient who received a liver transplant. A subset of T cells may come from the graft donor. CDR3 sequence (DNA): TGTGCCAGTATGAAAGACAGGGGTGGGCAGTTCTTC. It encodes CASMKDRGGQFF.